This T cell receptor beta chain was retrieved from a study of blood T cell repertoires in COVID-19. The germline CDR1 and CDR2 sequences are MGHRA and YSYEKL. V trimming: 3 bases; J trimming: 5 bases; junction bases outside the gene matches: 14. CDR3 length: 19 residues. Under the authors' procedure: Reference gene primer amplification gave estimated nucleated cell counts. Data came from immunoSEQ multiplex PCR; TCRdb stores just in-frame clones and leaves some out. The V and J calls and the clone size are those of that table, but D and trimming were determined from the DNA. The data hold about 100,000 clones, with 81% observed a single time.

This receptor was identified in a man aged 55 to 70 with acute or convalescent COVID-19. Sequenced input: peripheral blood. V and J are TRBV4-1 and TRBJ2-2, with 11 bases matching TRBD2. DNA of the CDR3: TGCGCCAGCAGCCACGACCCGACTACTAGCGGGGGCTGGACCGGGGAGCTGTTTTTT. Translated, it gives CASSHDPTTSGGWTGELFF.